The present TCR beta chain was sequenced within a study of post-analysis software for immune sequencing data. About the study: The study covered relapsing-remitting, secondary progressive and progressive-relapsing courses of multiple sclerosis.

Unique molecular identifiers were built into the TCR beta cDNA libraries. TCRdb re-analysed the PCR reads in MiXCR, keeping a single row per CDR3 protein. The data contain approximately 730,000 distinct CDR3 sequences, 25% to 30% of them singletons. The sample comprised blood. This clonotype was sampled from a girl between 5 and 17 years old with multiple sclerosis.

The CDR3 reads CSARGDRGHQPQHF. DNA for the CDR3: TGCAGTGCTAGGGGAGACAGGGGTCATCAGCCCCAGCATTTT. The V call is TRBV20-1, the J call TRBJ1-5; 8 nucleotides line up with TRBD1. Trimming removed 3 bases from V and 5 bases from J; junction bases left unmatched: 6. The CDR3 has 14 residues. CDR1 is DFQATT and CDR2 is SNEGSKA in the germline V gene (reference sequence).